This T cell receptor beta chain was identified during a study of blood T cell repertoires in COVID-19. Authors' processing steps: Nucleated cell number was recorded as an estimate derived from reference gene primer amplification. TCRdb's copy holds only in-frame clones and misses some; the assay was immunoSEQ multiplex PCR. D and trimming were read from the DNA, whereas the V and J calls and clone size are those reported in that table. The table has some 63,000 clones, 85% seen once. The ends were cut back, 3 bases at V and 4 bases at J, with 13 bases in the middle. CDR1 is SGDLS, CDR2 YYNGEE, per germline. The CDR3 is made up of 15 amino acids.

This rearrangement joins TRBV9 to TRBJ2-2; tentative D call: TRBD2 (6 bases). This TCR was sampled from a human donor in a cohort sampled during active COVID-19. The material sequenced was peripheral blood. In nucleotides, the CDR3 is TGTGCCAGCAGCGCCTACTCTAGCGCCACCGGGGAGCTGTTTTTT. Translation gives CASSAYSSATGELFF.